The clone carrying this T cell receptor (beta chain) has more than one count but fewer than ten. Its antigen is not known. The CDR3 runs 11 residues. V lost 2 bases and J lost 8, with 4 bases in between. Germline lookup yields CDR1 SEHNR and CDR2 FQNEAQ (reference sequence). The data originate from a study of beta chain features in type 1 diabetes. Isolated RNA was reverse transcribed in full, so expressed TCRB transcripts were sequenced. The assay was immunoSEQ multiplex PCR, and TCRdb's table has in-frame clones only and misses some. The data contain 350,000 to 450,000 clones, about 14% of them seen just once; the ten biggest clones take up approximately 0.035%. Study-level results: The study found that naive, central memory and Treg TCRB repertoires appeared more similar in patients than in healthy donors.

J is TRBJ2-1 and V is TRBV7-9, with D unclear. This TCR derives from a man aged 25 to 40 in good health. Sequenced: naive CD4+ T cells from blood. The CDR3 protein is CASSLYHEQFF. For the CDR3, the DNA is TGTGCCAGCAGCTTATATCATGAGCAGTTCTTC.